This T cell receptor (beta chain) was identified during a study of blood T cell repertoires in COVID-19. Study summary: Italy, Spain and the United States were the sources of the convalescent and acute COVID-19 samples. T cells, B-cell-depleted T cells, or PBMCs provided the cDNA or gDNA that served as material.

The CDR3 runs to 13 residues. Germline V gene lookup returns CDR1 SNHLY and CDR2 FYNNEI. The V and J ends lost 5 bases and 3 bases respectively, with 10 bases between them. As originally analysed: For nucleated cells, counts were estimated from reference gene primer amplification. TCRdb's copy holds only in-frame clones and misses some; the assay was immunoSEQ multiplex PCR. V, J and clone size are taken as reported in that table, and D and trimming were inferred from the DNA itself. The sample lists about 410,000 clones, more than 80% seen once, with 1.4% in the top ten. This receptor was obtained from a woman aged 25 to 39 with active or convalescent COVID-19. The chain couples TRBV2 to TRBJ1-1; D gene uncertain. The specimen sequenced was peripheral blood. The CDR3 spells CASSIRGHTEAFF. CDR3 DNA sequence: TGTGCCAGCAGTATTCGGGGTCACACTGAAGCTTTCTTT.